These 4 T cell receptor beta chains came from one sample sequenced in a study of cytomegalovirus exposure and HLA in healthy donors. It was with 60 Vbeta and 13 Jbeta primers that the PCR ran. The repertoire was sequenced with immunoSEQ multiplex PCR; TCRdb's copy has only in-frame clones and lacks some. The table shows about 200,000 clones, with roughly 85% occurring only once. The sequencing input was PBMCs. The receptors shown here come from a woman in her 50s in good health and CMV-seronegative.

The V gene is TRBV28, the J gene TRBJ2-7, with TRBD2 identical over 12 bases. The germline CDR1 and CDR2 sequences are MDHEN and SYDVKM. Germline trimming cut 4 bases from V and 2 bases from J; bases unmatched to any gene: 9. The CDR3 totals 17 residues. CDR3 sequence: CASSSRTSGRSPYEQYF. DNA of the CDR3: TGTGCCAGCAGTTCACGTACTAGCGGGAGGTCCCCCTACGAGCAGTACTTC.

The chain's CDR3 is CASSVATSGLAGSTDTQYF. The CDR3 nucleotides are TGTGCCAGCAGCGTAGCTACAAGTGGGCTAGCGGGATCAACAGATACGCAGTATTTT. The chain employs TRBV9 and TRBJ2-3; 9 positions match TRBD2. The V gene's germline CDR1 is SGDLS and CDR2 YYNGEE. With V trimmed by 0 bases and J by 3 bases, 14 bases remained unmatched. The CDR3 contains 19 residues. The full variable domain, its missing parts supplied by reference TRBV9 and TRBJ2-3, is DSGVTQTPKHLITATGQRVTLRCSPRSGDLSVYWYQQSLDQGLQFLIQYYNGEERAKGNILERFSAQQFPDLHSELNLSSLELGDSALYFCASSVATSGLAGSTDTQYFGPGTRLTVL.

The CDR3 is CACGVGGGNEQFF. The CDR3 nucleotides read TGTGCCTGCGGGGTGGGAGGGGGCAATGAGCAGTTCTTC. V usage is TRBV7-8 and J usage is TRBJ2-1; TRBD2 might be the D (7 bases). Germline V lookup: CDR1 SGHVS, CDR2 FQNEAQ. The V end was cut by 11 bases, the J end by 6 bases, with 17 bases between. The CDR3 is 13 amino acids.

The V gene is TRBV5-1, the J gene TRBJ1-1; D may be TRBD1 (6 bases). V was clipped by 5 bases and J by 0 bases, with 20 bases between them. CDR1 is SGHRS, CDR2 YFSETQ, per germline. The CDR3 is 17 residues long. The CDR3 loop reads CASRIRQRGMVNTEAFF. The CDR3 nucleotides read TGCGCCAGCAGAATTCGACAGAGGGGGATGGTGAACACTGAAGCTTTCTTT. The full variable domain, its missing parts supplied by reference TRBV5-1 and TRBJ1-1, is KAGVTQTPRYLIKTRGQQVTLSCSPISGHRSVSWYQQTPGQGLQFLFEYFSETQRNKGNFPGRFSGRQFSNSRSEMNVSTLELGDSALYLCASRIRQRGMVNTEAFFGQGTRLTVV.